This record concerns one T cell receptor beta chain sequence. The sample originates from a study of Graves' ophthalmopathy and Graves' hyperthyroidism. Trimming took off 6 bases at V and 4 bases at J, with 16 bases between the two ends. This CDR3 contains 15 residues. RNA served as the template for amplifying TCR beta CDR3 regions. RT-PCR was first run with HTBI primers, then multiplex PCR in a second round. TCRdb analysed the multiplex PCR reads with MiXCR anew, one entry per CDR3 protein. The table has a few hundred thousand distinct CDR3 sequences, roughly 16% seen once. V usage is TRBV12-3 or TRBV12-4 and J usage is TRBJ1-3; possible D gene TRBD1, 6 bases. The clonotype originates from an adult man with Graves' ophthalmopathy. The sample was peripheral blood. The DNA of the CDR3 is TGTGCCAGCAGCCCCGCGGGGGGCTTAGGAAACACCATATATTTT. The encoded protein is CASSPAGGLGNTIYF.